The 21 T cell receptor beta chains below all came from one sample that was sequenced in a study of T cell changes during pregnancy in multiple sclerosis. The table came from immunoSEQ multiplex PCR; TCRdb's copy has only in-frame clones and leaves some out. The sample consists of some 45,000 clones, approximately 95% of them appearing once. This specimen consisted of CD8+ T cells from peripheral blood mononuclear cells, obtained in the first trimester of pregnancy. These receptor sequences come from a female donor with multiple sclerosis, enrolled in a pregnancy study.

The V call is TRBV7-9, the J call TRBJ2-5; 14 bases line up with TRBD2. The length of the CDR3 is 16 residues. The junction had 7 bases not matched to a gene; V was cut back by 5 bases and J by 5 bases. Looked up from germline, CDR1 is SEHNR and CDR2 is FQNEAQ (reference sequence). The CDR3 loop reads CASSLTSGRAGETQYF. Written as DNA, the CDR3 is TGTGCCAGCAGCCTGACTAGCGGGAGGGCCGGGGAGACCCAGTACTTC. The full variable domain, with the rest looked up from reference TRBV7-9 and TRBJ2-5, is DTGVSQNPRHKITKRGQNVTFRCDPISEHNRLYWYRQTLGQGPEFLTYFQNEAQLEKSRLLSDRFSAERPKGSFSTLEIQRTEQGDSAMYLCASSLTSGRAGETQYFGPGTRLLVL.

This chain links TRBV10-1 with TRBJ2-7; perhaps TRBD1 as D (6 bases). The V and J ends lost 3 bases and 6 bases respectively, with 6 bases between them. This CDR3 is built from 11 residues. CDR1 WNHNN and CDR2 SYGVQD come from the germline V gene (reference sequence). The CDR3 spells CASSEGGEQYF. The CDR3 DNA reads TGCGCCAGCAGTGAAGGGGGCGAGCAGTACTTC.

In its sample, this clone was seen once. The CDR3: CASSEPPGGNEQFF. The CDR3 nucleotides read TGTGCCAGCAGCGAACCCCCCGGGGGTAATGAGCAGTTCTTC. V gene TRBV9 combines with J gene TRBJ2-1; a possible D gene is TRBD2 (6 bases). Germline V gives CDR1 SGDLS, CDR2 YYNGEE. Trimming shortened V by 3 bases and J by 7 bases, and 14 bases separated the two germline ends. The CDR3 loop spans 14 amino acids.

This clone has more than one count but fewer than ten. The chain has TRBV19 and TRBJ2-5; D unclear. Germline loops: CDR1 LNHDA, CDR2 SQIVND (reference sequence). This CDR3 comprises 13 residues. V was trimmed by 2 bases and J by 5 bases, leaving 9 bases between them. CDR3 nucleotide sequence: TGTGCCAGTAGTATATTGATCGGGGAGACCCAGTACTTC. Its translation: CASSILIGETQYF.

This rearrangement joins TRBV10-3 to TRBJ1-2; weak D call: TRBD1 (6 bases). Germline values: CDR1 ENHRY, CDR2 SYGVKD. The CDR3 is 14 residues long. The V and J ends lost 3 bases and 4 bases respectively, with 12 bases between them. The CDR3 DNA reads TGTGCCATCAGTGACGGGACACAATTCTATGGCTACACCTTC. As protein: CAISDGTQFYGYTF.

The chain combines TRBV27 with TRBJ2-7, with TRBD2 matching over 7 bases. The germline V gene has CDR1 MNHEY and CDR2 SMNVEV (reference sequence). V gave up 3 bases and J gave up 2 bases; unmatched junction bases: 13. The CDR3 loop spans 17 amino acids. CDR3 sequence reads: CASSFLESGGTTYEQYF. The CDR3 region has the DNA TGTGCCAGCAGTTTTCTTGAGTCGGGAGGCACGACCTACGAGCAGTACTTC.

The chain recombines TRBV19 with TRBJ1-5; possibly TRBD1 for D (6 bases). The CDR3 is made up of 14 amino acids. Germline assignment: CDR1 LNHDA and CDR2 SQIVND (reference sequence). With 6 bases removed from V and 2 bases from J, the gap between germline ends came to 11 bases. The CDR3 loop reads CASSLQGGNQPQHF. CDR3 coding DNA: TGTGCCAGTAGCCTACAGGGAGGCAATCAGCCCCAGCATTTT.

V gene TRBV11-2 combines with J gene TRBJ2-1, with 7 bases that match TRBD1. The CDR3 has 12 amino acids. Germline trimming cut 6 bases from V and 4 bases from J; bases unmatched to any gene: 0. Germline loops: CDR1 SGHAT, CDR2 FQNNGV. CDR3 sequence reads: CASRTGYNEQFF. The CDR3 coding sequence is TGTGCCAGCAGGACAGGGTACAATGAGCAGTTCTTC. Looking up the rest from reference TRBV11-2 and TRBJ2-1 gives the full variable domain: EAGVAQSPRYKIIEKRQSVAFWCNPISGHATLYWYQQILGQGPKLLIQFQNNGVVDDSQLPKDRFSAERLKGVDSTLKIQPAKLEDSAVYLCASRTGYNEQFFGPGTRLTVL.

V is TRBV19 and J is TRBJ1-1, with 9 bases lining up with TRBD1. V was pared by 2 bases and J by 3 bases, with 10 bases of the junction left unmatched. This CDR3 has 17 amino acids. CDR1 and CDR2 from the germline V gene are LNHDA and SQIVND (reference sequence). The CDR3 region has the DNA TGTGCCAGTAGTATACTCCCCGGACAGGGGAAAGACACTGAAGCTTTCTTT. Translating gives CASSILPGQGKDTEAFF.

The chain carries TRBV30 and TRBJ2-2; TRBD1 is a possible D gene (6 bases). Trimming left V 1 base short and J 3 bases short, with 9 bases between. CDR3 size: 14 residues. Germline V CDR1 and CDR2: GTSNPN, SVGIG (reference sequence). CDR3 bases: TGTGCCTGGAGTGGGGACACTTACACCGGGGAGCTGTTTTTT. Protein product: CAWSGDTYTGELFF.

The rearrangement links TRBV27 to TRBJ2-7; D may be TRBD1 (5 bases). Between the trimmed V and J ends, which lost 8 bases and 3 bases, there was a span of 14 bases. This CDR3 region has 13 residues. Germline CDR1 MNHEY, CDR2 SMNVEV (reference sequence). For the CDR3, the DNA is TGTGCCAGCGCCGACGGACACTTCTACGAGCAGTACTTC. It encodes CASADGHFYEQYF.

This chain connects TRBV30 to TRBJ2-7; 13 nucleotides match TRBD2. Germline V gene lookup returns CDR1 GTSNPN and CDR2 SVGIG (reference sequence). V shed 4 bases and J 2 bases; nucleotides not matched to a gene: 2. This CDR3 has 14 residues. The CDR3 loop reads CAWTGTSGAYEQYF. DNA of the CDR3: TGTGCCTGGACCGGGACTAGCGGGGCCTACGAGCAGTACTTC.

This clone was recorded a few times. The rearrangement joins TRBV18 to TRBJ1-1; unclear D gene. Germline CDR1 KGHSH, CDR2 LQKENI. The CDR3 has 13 residues. V lost 8 bases and J lost 6, with 16 bases in between. The CDR3 DNA sequence: TGTGCCAGCCTGCAGGTTGAAACAGCTGAAGCTTTCTTT. This translates into CASLQVETAEAFF.

V usage is TRBV5-1 and J usage is TRBJ2-5; D is possibly TRBD1 (7 bases). V lost 2 bases and J 3 bases, leaving 8 bases between the germline ends. The CDR3 is 13 residues long. Germline CDR1 SGHRS, CDR2 YFSETQ. CDR3 coding DNA: TGCGCCAGCAGCTTCAGGGGGGAAGAGACCCAGTACTTC. Amino acids: CASSFRGEETQYF.

This chain joins TRBV9 and TRBJ2-7; tentatively, D is TRBD2 (5 bases). Looked up from germline, CDR1 is SGDLS and CDR2 is YYNGEE. The V end was cut by 0 bases, the J end by 1 base, with 5 bases between. The CDR3 is 13 amino acids. The CDR3 is CASSVGESYEQYF. In DNA form, the CDR3 reads TGTGCCAGCAGCGTAGGGGAGTCCTACGAGCAGTACTTC.

In this sample, this clone turned up once. The chain uses TRBV5-4 and TRBJ2-7, with D possibly TRBD2 on 6 matching bases. Per the germline V gene, CDR1 is SGHNT and CDR2 is YYREEE (reference sequence). This CDR3 has 14 residues. V dropped 0 bases and J dropped 5 bases, with 12 bases sitting between them. CDR3 loop: CASSLAIAAHEQYF. The CDR3, as DNA: TGTGCCAGCAGCTTGGCAATAGCGGCCCACGAGCAGTACTTC. Full variable domain (missing parts from reference TRBV5-4 and TRBJ2-7): ETGVTQSPTHLIKTRGQQVTLRCSSQSGHNTVSWYQQALGQGPQFIFQYYREEENGRGNFPPRFSGLQFPNYSSELNVNALELDDSALYLCASSLAIAAHEQYFGPGTRLTVT.

The rearrangement links TRBV19 to TRBJ2-7; D is perhaps TRBD1 (6 bases). Germline lookup yields CDR1 LNHDA and CDR2 SQIVND (reference sequence). The V end was cut by 3 bases, the J end by 0 bases, with 9 bases between. The CDR3 contains 14 residues. The chain's CDR3 is CASSITGSSYEQYF. The CDR3 DNA follows: TGTGCCAGTAGTATCACAGGGAGCTCCTACGAGCAGTACTTC.

This sequence joins TRBV27 and TRBJ2-1; TRBD1 agrees at 7 bases. V shed 2 bases, J shed 2 bases, and the junction held 9 bases outside the gene matches. Germline V gene sequence: CDR1 MNHEY, CDR2 SMNVEV (reference sequence). The CDR3 extends over 17 amino acids. The CDR3: CASSLAVFGTAYNEQFF. The DNA for the CDR3 is TGTGCCAGCAGTTTAGCGGTATTCGGGACAGCCTACAATGAGCAGTTCTTC.

The gene calls are TRBV6-1 and TRBJ2-5; D might be TRBD2 (5 bases). CDR1 MNHNS and CDR2 SASEGT come from the germline V gene. The V end was cut by 10 bases, the J end by 0 bases, with 15 bases between. The CDR3 spans 14 residues. CDR3 coding DNA: TGTGCCATACGGCTGACTATGGACCAAGAGACCCAGTACTTC. Its protein is CAIRLTMDQETQYF.

The rearrangement joins TRBV4-1 to TRBJ1-2; TRBD1 matches 8 bases. This CDR3 spans 17 amino acids. The V and J ends lost 1 base and 6 bases, in that order; junction bases with no gene match: 13. Germline V gene data show CDR1 as MGHRA and CDR2 as YSYEKL. CDR3 DNA: TGCGCCAGCAGCCAAGTTATCGGTACAGGGGGGGAGAATGGCTACACCTTC. Translating it yields CASSQVIGTGGENGYTF.

This rearrangement joins TRBV10-3 to TRBJ1-3; a weak D match, TRBD1 (5 bases). The germline V gene has CDR1 ENHRY and CDR2 SYGVKD. The CDR3 has 14 amino acids. Trimming shortened V by 8 bases and J by 1 base, and 12 bases separated the two germline ends. The DNA for the CDR3 is TGTGCCATCCCCCCCGACAGTTCTGGAAACACCATATATTTT. Amino acids: CAIPPDSSGNTIYF.